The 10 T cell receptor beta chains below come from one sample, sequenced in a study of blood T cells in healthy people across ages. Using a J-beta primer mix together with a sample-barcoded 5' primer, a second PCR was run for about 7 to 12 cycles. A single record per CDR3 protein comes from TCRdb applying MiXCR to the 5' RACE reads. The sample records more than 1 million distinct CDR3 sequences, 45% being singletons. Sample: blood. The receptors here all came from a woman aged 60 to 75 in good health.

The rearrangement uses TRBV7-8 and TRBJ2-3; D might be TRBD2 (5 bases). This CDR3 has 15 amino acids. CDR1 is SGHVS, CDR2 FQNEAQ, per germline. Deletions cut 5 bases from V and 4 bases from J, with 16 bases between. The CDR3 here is CASSMRLTGSDTQYF. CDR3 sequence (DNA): TGTGCCAGCAGCATGAGACTAACGGGGTCAGATACGCAGTATTTT. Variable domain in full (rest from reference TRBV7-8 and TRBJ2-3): GAGVSQSPRYKVAKRGQDVALRCDPISGHVSLFWYQQALGQGPEFLTYFQNEAQLDKSGLPSDRFFAERPEGSVSTLKIQRTQQEDSAVYLCASSMRLTGSDTQYFGPGTRLTVL.

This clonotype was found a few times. Written as DNA, the CDR3 is TGCAGTGCTAGAGCAATGGATCGGGGGGGGAACTTTGATGAGCAGTTCTTC. It specifies CSARAMDRGGNFDEQFF. This chain connects TRBV20-1 to TRBJ2-1; 8 bases agree with TRBD2. The CDR3 consists of 17 residues. Trimming cost V 1 base and J 8 bases; bases outside gene matches: 16. Germline CDR1 is DFQATT and CDR2 is SNEGSKA (reference sequence).

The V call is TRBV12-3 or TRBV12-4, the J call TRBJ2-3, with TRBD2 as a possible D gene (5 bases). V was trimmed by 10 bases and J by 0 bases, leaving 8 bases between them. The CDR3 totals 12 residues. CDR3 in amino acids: CATGVSTDTQYF. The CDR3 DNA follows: TGTGCCACCGGGGTTAGCACAGATACGCAGTATTTT.

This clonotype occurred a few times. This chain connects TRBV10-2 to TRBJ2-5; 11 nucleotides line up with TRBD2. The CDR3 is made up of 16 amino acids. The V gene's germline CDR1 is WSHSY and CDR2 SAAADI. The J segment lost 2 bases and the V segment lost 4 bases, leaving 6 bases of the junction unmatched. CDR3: CASSGHGTSGQETQYF. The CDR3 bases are TGCGCCAGCAGTGGACACGGGACTAGCGGTCAAGAGACCCAGTACTTC.

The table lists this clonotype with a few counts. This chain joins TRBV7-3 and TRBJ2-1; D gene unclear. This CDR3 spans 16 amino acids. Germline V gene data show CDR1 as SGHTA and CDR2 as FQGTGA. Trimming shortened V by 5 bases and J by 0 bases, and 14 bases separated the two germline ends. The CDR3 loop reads CASSRRVGGSYNEQFF. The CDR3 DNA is TGTGCCAGCAGCCGAAGGGTAGGCGGCTCCTACAATGAGCAGTTCTTC.

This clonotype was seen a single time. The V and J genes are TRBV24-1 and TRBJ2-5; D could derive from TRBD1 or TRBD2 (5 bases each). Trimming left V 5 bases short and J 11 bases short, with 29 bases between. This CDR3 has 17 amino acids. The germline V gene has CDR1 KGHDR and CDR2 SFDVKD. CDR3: CATSARDGGALGNEQYF. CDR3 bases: TGTGCCACCAGTGCCAGGGATGGGGGAGCCCTTGGGAATGAGCAGTACTTC.

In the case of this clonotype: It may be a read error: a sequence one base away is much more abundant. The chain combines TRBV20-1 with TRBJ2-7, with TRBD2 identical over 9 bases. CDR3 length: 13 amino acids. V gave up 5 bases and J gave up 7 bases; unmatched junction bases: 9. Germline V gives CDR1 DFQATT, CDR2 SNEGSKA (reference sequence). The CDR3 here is CSAAAGTSREQYF. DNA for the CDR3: TGCAGTGCTGCGGCCGGGACTAGCCGGGAGCAGTACTTC.

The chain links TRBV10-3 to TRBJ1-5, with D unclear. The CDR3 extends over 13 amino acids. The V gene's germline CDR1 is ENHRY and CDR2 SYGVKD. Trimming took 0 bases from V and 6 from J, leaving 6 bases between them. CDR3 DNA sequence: TGTGCCATCAGTGAGTCAGGTGGTCAGCCCCAGCATTTT. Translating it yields CAISESGGQPQHF.

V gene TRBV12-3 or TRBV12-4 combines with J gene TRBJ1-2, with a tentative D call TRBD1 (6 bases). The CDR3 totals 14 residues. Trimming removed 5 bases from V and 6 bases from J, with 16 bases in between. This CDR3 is CASSARRGRNGYTF. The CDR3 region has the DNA TGTGCCAGCAGTGCCCGGCGGGGGCGAAATGGCTACACCTTC.

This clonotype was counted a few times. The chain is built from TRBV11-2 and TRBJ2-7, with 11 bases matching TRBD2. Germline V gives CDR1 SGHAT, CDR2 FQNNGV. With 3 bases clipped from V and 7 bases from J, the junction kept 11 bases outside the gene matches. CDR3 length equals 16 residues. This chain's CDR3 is CASSFIQAGLAVEQYF. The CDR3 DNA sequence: TGTGCCAGCAGCTTCATTCAGGCGGGACTAGCGGTTGAGCAGTACTTC.